This T cell receptor (beta chain) was documented in a study of T-cell reconstitution after alpha-beta-depleted transplantation in children. This clonotype turned up a few times. Germline CDR1 SGHTA, CDR2 FQGNSA. The CDR3 covers 14 residues. V was cut by 1 base and J by 3 bases, with 10 bases left in between. TCRbeta library construction was performed incorporating unique molecular identifiers. TCRdb itself ran the PCR reads through MiXCR, one entry per CDR3 protein. This repertoire shows over 550,000 distinct CDR3 sequences, more than 9% found once; its top ten account for 3.5% to 5%. Sequencing was performed on PBMCs from the stem cell graft donor, taken from the stem cell graft. This clonotype was obtained from a human donor who donated a stem cell graft to a child with acute myeloid leukemia. The V and J genes are TRBV7-2 and TRBJ2-7; D call uncertain. Written as DNA, the CDR3 is TGTGCCAGCAGCTTAGGAGCGAGGATCTACGAGCAGTACTTC. This codes for CASSLGARIYEQYF.